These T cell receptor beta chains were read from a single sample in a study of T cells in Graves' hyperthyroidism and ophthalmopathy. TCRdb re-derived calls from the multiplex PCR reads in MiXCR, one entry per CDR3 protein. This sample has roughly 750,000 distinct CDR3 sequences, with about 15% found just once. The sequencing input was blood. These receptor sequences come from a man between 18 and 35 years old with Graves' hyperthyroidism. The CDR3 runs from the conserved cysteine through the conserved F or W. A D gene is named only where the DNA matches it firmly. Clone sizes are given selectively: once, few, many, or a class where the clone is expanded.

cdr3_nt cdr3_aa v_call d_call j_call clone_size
TGTGCCAGTAGTACGTTGGGACTAGCTGGCAATGAGCAGTTCTTC CASSTLGLAGNEQFF TRBV19 TRBD2 TRBJ2-1 few
TGTGCCAGCAGTTACTCGAATAACGGCCTGTCCGGTGGCTACACCTTC CASSYSNNGLSGGYTF TRBV6-5 NA TRBJ1-2 few
TGTGCCAGCAGCGGCGACAGGTCAGGATGGCAGCCCCAGCATTTT CASSGDRSGWQPQHF TRBV28 NA TRBJ1-5 few
TGCAGTGCCGTGAGGGGGAACACTGAAGCTTTCTTT CSAVRGNTEAFF TRBV20-1 NA TRBJ1-1 many
TGTGCCAGCAGTTACTCGGTTGGTGCGGACGGGAACGGGCAGTTCTTC CASSYSVGADGNGQFF TRBV6-6 NA TRBJ2-1 NA
TGCGCCAGCAGCCGGACAGTTGAGAACACTGAAGCTTTCTTT CASSRTVENTEAFF TRBV5-1 NA TRBJ1-1 many
TGCAGTGCTAGTCCTAAGGGGGGGGCCAACTATGGCTACACCTTC CSASPKGGANYGYTF TRBV20-1 NA TRBJ1-2 NA
TGCGCCAGCAGGAGCACAGCGGCTAGCACAGATACGCAGTATTTT CASRSTAASTDTQYF TRBV4-1 NA TRBJ2-3 NA
TGTGCCAGCAGTCCGGGACTAGCGGGGCCCCTATGGTCCGTCTACGAGCAGTACTTC CASSPGLAGPLWSVYEQYF TRBV12-3/TRBV12-4 TRBD2 TRBJ2-7 many
TGTGCCAGCAGCTCCCGGACGGGAAGTGATACGCAGTATTTT CASSSRTGSDTQYF TRBV7-2 NA TRBJ2-3 many
TGTGCCAGCACCCGCCAGATAGAGACCCAGTACTTC CASTRQIETQYF TRBV7-9 NA TRBJ2-5 few
TGTGCCAGCAGTTCCGGGACACCGAACACTGAAGCTTTCTTT CASSSGTPNTEAFF TRBV28 NA TRBJ1-1 few
TGTGCCAGCAGTAATACTGCGCTGTACCAAGAGACCCAGTACTTC CASSNTALYQETQYF TRBV5-5 NA TRBJ2-5 NA
TGTGCCAGCAGCGCCCGAGGGGGATCAGATACGCAGTATTTT CASSARGGSDTQYF TRBV9 NA TRBJ2-3 NA
TGTGCCAGCAGCATCACAGGGGAGGGCGAGCAGTACTTC CASSITGEGEQYF TRBV5-5 NA TRBJ2-7 many
TGTGCCAGCAGCCAAGAGTCGGCCCTCACAGATACGCAGTATTTT CASSQESALTDTQYF TRBV3-1 NA TRBJ2-3 NA
TGTGCCAGCAGTGTTCTAGGACGGAACTCTGGAAACACCATATATTTT CASSVLGRNSGNTIYF TRBV2 NA TRBJ1-3 NA
TGTGCCAGCAGCTTAGCACAGGCGAGCACTGAAGCTTTCTTT CASSLAQASTEAFF TRBV11-1 NA TRBJ1-1 few
TGTGCCAGCACAAAAGCAACCCAGGGTCTTTACAATGAGCAGTTCTTC CASTKATQGLYNEQFF TRBV27 NA TRBJ2-1 NA
TGTGCCAGTAGCTGGAGCATGGGAGCTGGGGAGCAGTACTTC CASSWSMGAGEQYF TRBV19 NA TRBJ2-7 once
TGTGCTAGTGCCTCGGGGTGGGGCGCCACTGAAGCTTTCTTT CASASGWGATEAFF TRBV12-5 NA TRBJ1-1 NA
TGTGCCAGTAGTATAGATGCCAGGGGAGGCAATCAGCCCCAGCATTTT CASSIDARGGNQPQHF TRBV19 NA TRBJ1-5 few
TGTGCCAGCAGCACCGGGACTAGAACGCATGAGCAGTTCTTC CASSTGTRTHEQFF TRBV7-9 TRBD2 TRBJ2-1 many
TGTGCCAGCTTGGTGGACTGGCGTAACTATGGCTACACCTTC CASLVDWRNYGYTF TRBV2 NA TRBJ1-2 many
TGCAGTGCTAGCCCTCCGTGGGAAGACTACAATGAGCAGTTCTTC CSASPPWEDYNEQFF TRBV20-1 NA TRBJ2-1 few
TGTGCCAGTAGTATGAGGACTAGCGGGAGCTACTACGAGCAGTACTTC CASSMRTSGSYYEQYF TRBV19 TRBD2 TRBJ2-7 few
TGTGCCAGCAGTTATCACCAGGGACCCCAGCCTGAAGCTTTCTTT CASSYHQGPQPEAFF TRBV6-5 NA TRBJ1-1 NA
TGTGCCAGCAGCTTATGGACTAGCGGGATGCAAGAGGCCCAGTACTTC CASSLWTSGMQEAQYF TRBV7-2 TRBD2 TRBJ2-5 many
TGTGCCAGCAGTTTAGCGGGGGCGGTATTTAGCGATGAGCAGTTCTTC CASSLAGAVFSDEQFF TRBV27 NA TRBJ2-1 many
TGTGCCAGCAGCGAACAGGCCGGCCCGAACACTGAAGCTTTCTTT CASSEQAGPNTEAFF TRBV2 NA TRBJ1-1 many
TGTGCCAGCAGCTTAGGGGGCCGGCGGGGGACCTACAATGAGCAGTTCTTC CASSLGGRRGTYNEQFF TRBV7-2 TRBD2 TRBJ2-1 NA
TGCAGTGCACTTAAAGGGGCAGCTAGCAATCAGCCCCAGCATTTT CSALKGAASNQPQHF TRBV20-1 NA TRBJ1-5 NA